Below are 6 T cell receptor beta chains sequenced from a single sample in a study of brain T cells in children with intractable seizures. The repertoire was sequenced with immunoSEQ multiplex PCR; TCRdb's copy has only in-frame clones and lacks some. The sample records tens of thousands of clones, approximately 90% being singletons. Specimen: peripheral blood, collected at surgery. Receptors originate from a girl aged 2 to 9 with Rasmussen encephalitis and intractable seizures.

The V gene is TRBV9, the J gene TRBJ2-5, with 9 bases fitting TRBD1. The CDR3 has 15 residues. Germline V CDR1 and CDR2: SGDLS, YYNGEE. The J segment lost 4 bases and the V segment lost 3 bases, leaving 7 bases of the junction unmatched. CDR3 sequence: CASSARTGDGETQYF. CDR3 bases: TGTGCCAGCAGCGCCCGGACAGGGGATGGAGAGACCCAGTACTTC.

This clone occurred once. This sequence joins TRBV7-2 and TRBJ1-1, with 9 positions matching TRBD1. Per the germline V gene, CDR1 is SGHTA and CDR2 is FQGNSA. V lost 1 base, J lost 5 bases, and 8 bases stayed unmatched. The CDR3 is 16 residues long. CDR3 amino acids: CASSLGGTGKGTEAFF. DNA of the CDR3: TGTGCCAGCAGCTTAGGCGGGACAGGGAAGGGAACTGAAGCTTTCTTT.

This clone was detected only once. This rearrangement joins TRBV27 to TRBJ1-2; 7 bases map to TRBD1. The germline V gene has CDR1 MNHEY and CDR2 SMNVEV (reference sequence). The CDR3 contains 13 residues. Unmatched junction bases numbered 6, after V lost 4 bases and J lost 7 bases. CDR3: CASSSGQVGGYTF. CDR3 DNA sequence: TGTGCCAGCAGTTCCGGACAGGTCGGTGGCTACACCTTC.

The chain has TRBV2 and TRBJ2-7; D is unresolved. V was pared by 1 base and J by 2 bases, with 15 bases between. Germline-derived CDR1 and CDR2 are SNHLY and FYNNEI. CDR3 length: 16 amino acids. DNA of the CDR3: TGTGCCAGCAGTGAAGGATGGGCAGGAATGGCCTACGAGCAGTACTTC. Protein product: CASSEGWAGMAYEQYF.

This chain connects TRBV5-4 to TRBJ2-2; 8 bases are shared with TRBD1. The trim removed 5 bases at V and 5 bases at J, leaving 8 bases unmatched. Germline assignment: CDR1 SGHNT and CDR2 YYREEE (reference sequence). The CDR3 is 15 residues long. The CDR3 spells CASRAHQGATGELFF. In nucleotides, the CDR3 is TGTGCCAGCAGGGCCCACCAGGGGGCGACCGGGGAGCTGTTTTTT.

V and J are TRBV5-4 and TRBJ2-3, with 8 nucleotides matching TRBD2. Germline loops: CDR1 SGHNT, CDR2 YYREEE (reference sequence). The V and J ends lost 1 base and 6 bases, in that order; junction bases with no gene match: 4. The CDR3 is 14 residues long. This chain's CDR3 is CASSLWGLGDTQYF. The CDR3 DNA reads as TGTGCCAGCAGCTTGTGGGGACTAGGGGATACGCAGTATTTT.